What follows is one T cell receptor (beta chain) and its context. Its specificity is unknown. The sample comes from a study of Ad26.COV2.S vaccination and SARS-CoV-2 variants. Study information: Intramuscular Ad26.COV2.S at 5x10^10 or 1x10^11 viral particles. Findings of the study overall: Substantial post-vaccination breadth of spike-specific CD8+ and CD4+ T cell responses was reported. People who got the vaccine or the placebo had similar non-spike TCR breadth. The TCR breadth and depth analyses may have understated or missed part of the total T cell responses.

Treatment noted: 19 received Ad26.COV2.S at low or high dose, single or two shots; about 5 received placebo; per-sample allocation not given. Material that was analyzed had been drawn on day 63 after the first vaccine or placebo injection. This CDR3 has 13 residues. Trimming left V 4 bases short and J 5 bases short, with 10 bases between. The germline V gene encodes CDR1 SGHKS and CDR2 YYEKEE (reference sequence). Here immunoSEQ multiplex PCR was the method, and the copy in TCRdb shows in-frame clones only, minus some. This table holds 300,000 to 400,000 clones, just under 85% found once. V is TRBV5-5 and J is TRBJ1-5; D is unclear. This receptor was identified in a person between 18 and 65 years old who received the Ad26.COV2.S COVID-19 vaccine or a placebo. The sequencing used peripheral blood, collected in a trial of Ad26.COV2.S vaccine versus placebo. This chain's CDR3 is CASSLTTDQPQHF. The CDR3, as DNA: TGTGCCAGCAGCCTTACCACGGATCAGCCCCAGCATTTT.